This TCR beta chain was sequenced during a study of blood T cell repertoires in COVID-19. Deletions cut 7 bases from V and 3 bases from J, with 13 bases between. CDR1 is LNHDA, CDR2 SQIVND, per germline (reference sequence). This CDR3 has 13 amino acids. Sequencing was performed with immunoSEQ multiplex PCR; in TCRdb, only in-frame clones are kept and a portion is missing. The sample lists tens of thousands of clones, over 75% occurring once. The rearrangement uses TRBV19 and TRBJ2-7; weak D call: TRBD2 (6 bases). This receptor was identified in a human donor with acute or convalescent COVID-19. The donor label of this sample is uncertain. The sample was peripheral blood. The CDR3 loop reads CASNRQEGYEQYF. The CDR3, as DNA: TGTGCCAGTAATCGGCAGGAGGGCTACGAGCAGTACTTC. The full variable domain, its missing parts supplied by reference TRBV19 and TRBJ2-7, is DGGITQSPKYLFRKEGQNVTLSCEQNLNHDAMYWYRQDPGQGLRLIYYSQIVNDFQKGDIAEGYSVSREKKESFPLTVTSAQKNPTAFYLCASNRQEGYEQYFGPGTRLTVT.